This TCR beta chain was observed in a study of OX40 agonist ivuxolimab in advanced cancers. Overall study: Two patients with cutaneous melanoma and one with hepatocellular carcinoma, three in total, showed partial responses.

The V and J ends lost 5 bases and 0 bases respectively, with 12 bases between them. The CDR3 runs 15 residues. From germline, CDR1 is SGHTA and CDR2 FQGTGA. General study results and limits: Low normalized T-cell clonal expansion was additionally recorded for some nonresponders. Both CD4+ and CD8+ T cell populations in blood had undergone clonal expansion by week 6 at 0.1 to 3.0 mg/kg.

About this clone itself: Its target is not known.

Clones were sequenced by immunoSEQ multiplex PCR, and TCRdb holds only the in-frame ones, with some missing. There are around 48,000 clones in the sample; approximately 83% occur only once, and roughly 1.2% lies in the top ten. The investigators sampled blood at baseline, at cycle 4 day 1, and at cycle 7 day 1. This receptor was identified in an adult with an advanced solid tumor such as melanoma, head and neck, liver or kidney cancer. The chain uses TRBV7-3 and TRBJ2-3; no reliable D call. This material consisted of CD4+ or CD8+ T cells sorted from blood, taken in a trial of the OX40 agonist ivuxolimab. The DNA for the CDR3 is TGTGCCAGCAGCCCGCAGCCTTTAAGCACAGATACGCAGTATTTT. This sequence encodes CASSPQPLSTDTQYF.